The sequence of this T cell receptor beta chain was determined in a study of blood T cell repertoires in COVID-19. The wider study: PBMCs, B-cell-depleted T cells, or T cells provided the cDNA or gDNA that made up the material.

V gave up 0 bases and J gave up 8 bases, with 13 bases separating them. The CDR3 totals 14 residues. Germline V lookup: CDR1 LGHDT, CDR2 YNNKEL (reference sequence). Participants spanned ages roughly 18 to 95 years and resided in 20 to 30 US areas. TCRdb keeps only in-frame clones here, not all; method: immunoSEQ multiplex PCR. The sample has around 190,000 clones, roughly four fifths seen once; the top ten hold about 9.3%. The clonotype originates from a man aged 35 to 55 who had recovered from COVID-19. The rearrangement uses TRBV3-1 (or the pseudogene TRBV3-2) and TRBJ1-1; possible D gene TRBD1, 6 bases. The sample taken for sequencing was PBMCs or T cells enriched from blood (not recorded which). CDR3 DNA sequence: TGTGCCAGCAGCCAAGATGCGGACAGCTCGGAAGCTTTCTTT. This gives the protein CASSQDADSSEAFF.